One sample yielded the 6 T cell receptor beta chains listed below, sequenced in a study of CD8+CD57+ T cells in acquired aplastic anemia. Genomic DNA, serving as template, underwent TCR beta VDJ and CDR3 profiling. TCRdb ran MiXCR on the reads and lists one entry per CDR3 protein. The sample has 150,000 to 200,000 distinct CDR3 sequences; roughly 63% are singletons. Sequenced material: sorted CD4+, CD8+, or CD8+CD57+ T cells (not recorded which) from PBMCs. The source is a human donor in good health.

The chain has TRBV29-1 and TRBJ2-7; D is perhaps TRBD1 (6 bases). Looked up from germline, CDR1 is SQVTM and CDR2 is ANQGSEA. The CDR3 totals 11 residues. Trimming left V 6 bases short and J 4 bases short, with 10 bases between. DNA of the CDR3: TGCAGCGTGCTCAGGGGTTACGAGCAGTACTTC. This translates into CSVLRGYEQYF.

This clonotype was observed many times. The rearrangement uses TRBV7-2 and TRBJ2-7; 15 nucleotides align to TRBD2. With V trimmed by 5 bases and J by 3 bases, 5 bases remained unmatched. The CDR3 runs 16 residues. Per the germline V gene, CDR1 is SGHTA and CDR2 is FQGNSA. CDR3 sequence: CASSPGLAGGLYEQYF. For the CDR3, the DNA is TGTGCCAGCAGCCCGGGACTAGCGGGAGGACTCTACGAGCAGTACTTC.

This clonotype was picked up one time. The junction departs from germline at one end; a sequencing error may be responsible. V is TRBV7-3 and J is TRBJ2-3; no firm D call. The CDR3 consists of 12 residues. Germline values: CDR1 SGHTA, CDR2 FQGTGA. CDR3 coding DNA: TGCGCCAGCAATCGGGGCACAGATACGCAGTATTTT. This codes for CASNRGTDTQYF.

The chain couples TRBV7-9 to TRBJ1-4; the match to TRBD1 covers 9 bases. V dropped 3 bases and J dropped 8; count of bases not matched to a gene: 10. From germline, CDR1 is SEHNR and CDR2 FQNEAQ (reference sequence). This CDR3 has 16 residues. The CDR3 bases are TGTGCCAGCAGCTTGGGGGACAGGGCAAGCGGCGAAAAACTGTTTTTT. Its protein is CASSLGDRASGEKLFF.

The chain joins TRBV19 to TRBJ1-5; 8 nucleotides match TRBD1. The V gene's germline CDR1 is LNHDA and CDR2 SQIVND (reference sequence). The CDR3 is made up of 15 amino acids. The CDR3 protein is CATHDRGVGVQPQHF. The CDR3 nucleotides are TGTGCTACCCACGACAGGGGCGTAGGGGTACAGCCCCAGCATTTT.

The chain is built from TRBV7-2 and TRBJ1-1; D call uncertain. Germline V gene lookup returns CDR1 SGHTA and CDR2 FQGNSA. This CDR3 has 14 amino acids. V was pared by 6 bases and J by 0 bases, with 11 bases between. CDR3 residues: CASSYTEMNTEAFF. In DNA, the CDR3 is TGTGCCAGCAGTTACACAGAAATGAACACTGAAGCTTTCTTT. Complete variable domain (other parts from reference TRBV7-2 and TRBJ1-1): GAGVSQSPSNKVTEKGKDVELRCDPISGHTALYWYRQSLGQGLEFLIYFQGNSAPDKSGLPSDRFSAERTGGSVSTLTIQRTQQEDSAVYLCASSYTEMNTEAFFGQGTRLTVV.